The 26 T cell receptor beta chains presented below share a single source sample, sequenced in a study of beta chain features in type 1 diabetes. Since all of the isolated RNA was reverse transcribed, expressed TCRB transcripts were what got sequenced. Data came from immunoSEQ multiplex PCR; TCRdb stores just in-frame clones and leaves some out. The repertoire has fewer than 900,000 clones, 15% to 20% of them found once; the top ten carry 0.02% to 0.025%. Sequencing used naive CD4+ T cells from blood. These receptors were collected from a woman younger than 35 in good health.

The J gene is TRBJ2-7, the V gene TRBV29-1, with TRBD1 as a possible D gene (6 bases). The V end was cut by 4 bases, the J end by 3 bases, with 10 bases between. This CDR3 is 12 amino acids long. Per germline, CDR1 SQVTM and CDR2 ANQGSEA. The CDR3 bases are TGCAGCGTTGTAGGGACAAACTACGAGCAGTACTTC. This translates into CSVVGTNYEQYF.

This clone was seen only a few times. The rearrangement uses TRBV7-8 and TRBJ1-1; possibly TRBD1 for D (5 bases). Trimming cost V 5 bases and J 1 base, with 14 bases left between them. The CDR3 is 15 residues long. Germline lookup yields CDR1 SGHVS and CDR2 FQNEAQ. CDR3 nucleotides: TGTGCCAGCAGCCAATCGACAGTGGGGAACACTGAAGCTTTCTTT. This codes for CASSQSTVGNTEAFF.

This chain uses TRBV7-3 with TRBJ1-3, with 7 bases lining up with TRBD1. The V segment lost 5 bases and the J segment 0 bases; nucleotides outside the gene matches: 7. The CDR3 is 16 amino acids. The germline CDR1 and CDR2 sequences are SGHTA and FQGTGA. For the CDR3, the DNA is TGTGCCAGCAGCCCCGACAGGGCTTCCTCTGGAAACACCATATATTTT. It yields the protein CASSPDRASSGNTIYF.

V is TRBV29-1 and J is TRBJ2-3; D may be TRBD2 (6 bases). The CDR3 loop spans 11 amino acids. With 7 bases removed from V and 4 bases from J, the gap between germline ends came to 9 bases. CDR1 is SQVTM and CDR2 is ANQGSEA in the germline V gene. The CDR3 DNA is TGCAGCGGGTCGGGAGCAGATACGCAGTATTTT. Translated: CSGSGADTQYF.

This sequence joins TRBV25-1 and TRBJ1-4; weak D call: TRBD1 (5 bases). Germline assignment: CDR1 MGHDK and CDR2 SYGVNS. The ends were cut back, 1 base at V and 7 bases at J, with 13 bases in the middle. CDR3 length equals 15 residues. CDR3 region: CASSEFLGEREKLFF. CDR3 DNA: TGTGCCAGCAGTGAATTCCTAGGGGAGCGTGAAAAACTGTTTTTT. Drawing the rest from reference TRBV25-1 and TRBJ1-4, the complete variable domain is EADIYQTPRYLVIGTGKKITLECSQTMGHDKMYWYQQDPGMELHLIHYSYGVNSTEKGDLSSESTVSRIRTEHFPLTLESARPSHTSQYLCASSEFLGEREKLFFGSGTQLSVL.

The V and J genes are TRBV6-6 and TRBJ2-1; TRBD1 or TRBD2 may be the D gene (6 bases each). V was clipped by 8 bases and J by 7 bases, with 12 bases between them. This CDR3 contains 12 residues. Germline values: CDR1 MNHNY, CDR2 SVGAGI (reference sequence). CDR3 sequence reads: CASGGLRNEQFF. In nucleotides, the CDR3 is TGTGCCAGCGGGGGGCTTCGGAATGAGCAGTTCTTC.

This rearrangement joins TRBV7-8 to TRBJ2-3, with TRBD2 as a possible D gene (6 bases). The CDR3 totals 14 residues. CDR1 and CDR2 (germline): SGHVS, FQNEAQ. V lost 1 base to trimming and J lost 4 bases, with 9 bases between them. The CDR3 DNA follows: TGTGCCAGCAGCTTAGTCAGGGAGGCAGATACGCAGTATTTT. Translation: CASSLVREADTQYF.

The chain joins TRBV15 to TRBJ2-7, with D perhaps matching TRBD1 or TRBD2 (7 bases each). Looked up from germline, CDR1 is LNHNV and CDR2 is YYDKDF (reference sequence). V was clipped by 4 bases and J by 3 bases, with 13 bases between them. The CDR3 has 14 amino acids. The DNA for the CDR3 is TGTGCCACCAGCAAGACAGGGAGGGTCTACGAGCAGTACTTC. It encodes CATSKTGRVYEQYF.

This clone was found a few times. The CDR3 coding sequence is TGTGCCAGCAGCCCCTTAGCGGGAGGACGGGAGACCCAGTACTTC. Encoded protein: CASSPLAGGRETQYF. The chain employs TRBV7-3 and TRBJ2-5; 10 bases map to TRBD2. The V and J ends lost 5 bases and 5 bases, in that order; junction bases with no gene match: 8. Germline CDR1 is SGHTA and CDR2 is FQGTGA. The CDR3 loop spans 15 amino acids.

This clone came up a few times. The DNA of the CDR3 is TGTGCCAGCAGCCAAGACACGGGCACCTCCTACAATGAGCAGTTCTTC. Translated: CASSQDTGTSYNEQFF. This sequence joins TRBV4-2 and TRBJ2-1; D unresolved. Germline V gene sequence: CDR1 LGHNA, CDR2 YNFKEQ. This CDR3 region has 16 residues. V was shortened by 0 bases and J by 0 bases, with 9 bases between the two germline ends.

The genes are TRBV10-3 and TRBJ2-1; 13 bases line up with TRBD2. Germline CDR1 is ENHRY and CDR2 is SYGVKD. This CDR3 is built from 15 residues. V lost 6 bases and J lost 8; bases outside the gene matches: 7. CDR3 DNA: TGTGCCATCAGCCCCGGGACTAGCGGGACCGATGAGCAGTTCTTC. Translated: CAISPGTSGTDEQFF.

The rearrangement uses TRBV7-2 and TRBJ2-3; 7 nucleotides align to TRBD1. Germline trimming cut 6 bases from V and 0 bases from J; bases unmatched to any gene: 6. The CDR3 totals 15 residues. The V gene's germline CDR1 is SGHTA and CDR2 FQGNSA. The CDR3 sequence is CASRFQGVSTDTQYF. CDR3 in DNA: TGTGCCAGCAGGTTCCAGGGGGTGAGCACAGATACGCAGTATTTT.

The gene calls are TRBV29-1 and TRBJ1-1; D perhaps matches TRBD1 (6 bases). The CDR3 contains 13 residues. With 7 bases removed from V and 0 bases from J, the gap between germline ends came to 12 bases. Germline CDR1 SQVTM, CDR2 ANQGSEA. CDR3 nucleotides: TGCAGCGGGGGGGCCGGAGTGAACACTGAAGCTTTCTTT. This encodes CSGGAGVNTEAFF.

The rearrangement uses TRBV7-3 and TRBJ2-5, with D possibly TRBD2 on 5 matching bases. Deletions cut 8 bases from V and 1 base from J, with 11 bases between. Germline CDR1 SGHTA, CDR2 FQGTGA. This CDR3 spans 13 amino acids. CDR3 nucleotide sequence: TGTGCCAGCTCCGGACTCCGCCAAGAGACCCAGTACTTC. Translation: CASSGLRQETQYF.

A few counts support this clone. The rearrangement uses TRBV5-1 and TRBJ2-3, with D possibly matching TRBD2 (6 bases). CDR1 SGHRS and CDR2 YFSETQ come from the germline V gene. V gave up 5 bases and J gave up 3 bases, with 10 bases separating them. The CDR3 spans 13 residues. The CDR3 loop is CASRLAATDTQYF. The CDR3 DNA reads TGCGCCAGCAGACTAGCTGCAACAGATACGCAGTATTTT.

In nucleotides, the CDR3 is TGTGCCAGCAGCTTTGGGCCAGCCTACAATGAGCAGTTCTTC. Translating it yields CASSFGPAYNEQFF. The chain is built from TRBV7-9 and TRBJ2-1; no reliable D call. Looked up from germline, CDR1 is SEHNR and CDR2 is FQNEAQ (reference sequence). Trimming pared 3 bases from V and 2 bases from J, leaving 8 bases between. This CDR3 is 14 amino acids long.

This clone was seen a handful of times. The genes are TRBV7-9 and TRBJ2-1; TRBD2 matches at 15 bases. This CDR3 comprises 17 residues. Germline-derived CDR1 and CDR2 are SEHNR and FQNEAQ (reference sequence). The V gene end was trimmed by 4 bases and the J gene end by 7 bases; junction bases not matched to a gene: 8. The CDR3 reads CASSYLGLAGGPNEQFF. The CDR3 DNA reads TGTGCCAGCAGCTATCTCGGACTAGCGGGAGGGCCGAATGAGCAGTTCTTC.

In this sample, this clone turned up a few times. V and J are TRBV19 and TRBJ2-4, with 8 bases aligning to TRBD2. The germline V gene encodes CDR1 LNHDA and CDR2 SQIVND (reference sequence). The CDR3 sequence is 16 residues long. The V gene end was trimmed by 6 bases and the J gene end by 1 base; junction bases not matched to a gene: 8. CDR3 in DNA: TGTGCCAGTAGCCCGGGACTAGAACTTGCCAAAAACATTCAGTACTTC. It specifies CASSPGLELAKNIQYF.

The V call is TRBV18, the J call TRBJ2-3; a weak D match, TRBD1 (6 bases). The CDR3 length is 14 residues. V lost 8 bases and J 2 bases, leaving 14 bases between the germline ends. Germline V gives CDR1 KGHSH, CDR2 LQKENI. In nucleotides, the CDR3 is TGTGCCAGCACCAGACAGGAGAACACAGATACGCAGTATTTT. It specifies CASTRQENTDTQYF.

The J gene is TRBJ1-4, the V gene TRBV13, with 7 bases matching TRBD1. The CDR3 covers 19 residues. Germline CDR1 PRHDT, CDR2 FYEKMQ (reference sequence). Trimming at V came to 0 bases and at J to 0 bases, leaving 10 bases not matched to a gene. The CDR3 reads CASSLGLMRQGATNEKLFF. CDR3 sequence (DNA): TGTGCCAGCAGCTTAGGCCTTATGCGGCAGGGGGCAACTAATGAAAAACTGTTTTTT.

This sequence joins TRBV19 and TRBJ2-5; D gene ambiguous. Judging by the DNA end, TRBJ2-7 fits better; the J call may be wrong. This CDR3 has 12 amino acids. The germline CDR1 and CDR2 sequences are LNHDA and SQIVND (reference sequence). The CDR3 spells CASSNRAYEQYF. The CDR3 coding sequence is TGTGCCAGTAGTAACAGAGCCTACGAGCAGTACTTC.

V gene TRBV10-3 combines with J gene TRBJ2-7; maybe TRBD1 (5 bases). Per germline, CDR1 ENHRY and CDR2 SYGVKD. The CDR3 has 11 amino acids. V was clipped by 6 bases and J by 6 bases, with 9 bases between them. Here the CDR3 reads CAISQGSEQYF. In DNA form, the CDR3 reads TGTGCCATCAGCCAGGGCAGCGAGCAGTACTTC.

This chain links TRBV6-5 with TRBJ2-1; no clear D. V was cut by 5 bases and J by 5 bases, with 16 bases left in between. The CDR3 length is 15 residues. CDR1 is MNHEY, CDR2 SVGAGI, per germline. The CDR3 DNA sequence: TGTGCCAGCAGTAGAAACCGGGCCACTAACAATGAGCAGTTCTTC. Protein product: CASSRNRATNNEQFF.

This clone has a handful of counts. This rearrangement joins TRBV6-5 to TRBJ2-5; D is perhaps TRBD1 (6 bases). V lost 6 bases and J lost 4, with 15 bases in between. CDR3 length equals 14 residues. CDR1 and CDR2 from the germline V gene are MNHEY and SVGAGI. CDR3 amino acids: CASSKRQARETQYF. The CDR3, as DNA: TGTGCCAGCAGCAAGCGACAGGCTCGAGAGACCCAGTACTTC.

Remarks on this clone: The sample carries other DNA sequences with the same CDR3. The chain is built from TRBV28 and TRBJ1-2; D uncertain. The germline V gene has CDR1 MDHEN and CDR2 SYDVKM. The CDR3 length is 12 residues. V lost 3 bases, J lost 4 bases, and 6 bases lay in between. CDR3 sequence (DNA): TGTGCCAGCAGTTTTGCAGGCTATGGCTACACCTTC. Amino acid sequence: CASSFAGYGYTF.

As regards this clone: Other DNA variants within this sample encode the same CDR3. The genes are TRBV7-2 and TRBJ2-7, with D unresolved. Per the germline V gene, CDR1 is SGHTA and CDR2 is FQGNSA. The CDR3 totals 13 residues. V dropped 5 bases and J dropped 4 bases, with 12 bases sitting between them. CDR3 nucleotides: TGTGCCAGCAGCCGCGACGACGGATACGAGCAGTACTTC. Amino acids: CASSRDDGYEQYF. Variable domain in full (rest from reference TRBV7-2 and TRBJ2-7): GAGVSQSPSNKVTEKGKDVELRCDPISGHTALYWYRQSLGQGLEFLIYFQGNSAPDKSGLPSDRFSAERTGGSVSTLTIQRTQQEDSAVYLCASSRDDGYEQYFGPGTRLTVT.